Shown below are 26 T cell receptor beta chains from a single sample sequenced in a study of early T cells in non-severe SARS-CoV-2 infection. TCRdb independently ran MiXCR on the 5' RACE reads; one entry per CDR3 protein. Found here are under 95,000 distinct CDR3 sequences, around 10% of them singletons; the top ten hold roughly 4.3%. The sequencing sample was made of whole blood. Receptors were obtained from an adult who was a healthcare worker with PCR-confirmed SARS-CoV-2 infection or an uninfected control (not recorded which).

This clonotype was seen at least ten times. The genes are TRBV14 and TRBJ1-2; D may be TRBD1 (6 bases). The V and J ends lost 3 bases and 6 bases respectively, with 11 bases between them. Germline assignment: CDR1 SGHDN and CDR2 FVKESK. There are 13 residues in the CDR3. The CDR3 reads CASSHTRGDGYTF. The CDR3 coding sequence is TGTGCCAGCAGCCATACCAGGGGCGATGGCTACACCTTC. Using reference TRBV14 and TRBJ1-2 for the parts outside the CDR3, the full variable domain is EAGVTQFPSHSVIEKGQTVTLRCDPISGHDNLYWYRRVMGKEIKFLLHFVKESKQDESGMPNNRFLAERTGGTYSTLKVQPAELEDSGVYFCASSHTRGDGYTFGSGTRLTVV.

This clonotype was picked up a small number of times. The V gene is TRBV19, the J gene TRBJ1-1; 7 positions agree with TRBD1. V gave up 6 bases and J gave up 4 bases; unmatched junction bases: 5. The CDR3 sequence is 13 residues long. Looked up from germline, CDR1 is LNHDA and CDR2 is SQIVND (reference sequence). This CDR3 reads CASRPGQATEAFF. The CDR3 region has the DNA TGTGCCAGTAGGCCCGGACAGGCCACTGAAGCTTTCTTT. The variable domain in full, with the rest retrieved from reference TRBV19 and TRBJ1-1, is DGGITQSPKYLFRKEGQNVTLSCEQNLNHDAMYWYRQDPGQGLRLIYYSQIVNDFQKGDIAEGYSVSREKKESFPLTVTSAQKNPTAFYLCASRPGQATEAFFGQGTRLTVV.

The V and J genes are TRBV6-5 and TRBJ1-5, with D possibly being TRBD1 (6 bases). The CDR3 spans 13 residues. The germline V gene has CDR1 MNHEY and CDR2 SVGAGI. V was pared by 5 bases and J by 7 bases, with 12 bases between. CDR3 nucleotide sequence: TGTGCCAGCAGTACCGGGACAAGGCAGCCCCAGCATTTT. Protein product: CASSTGTRQPQHF.

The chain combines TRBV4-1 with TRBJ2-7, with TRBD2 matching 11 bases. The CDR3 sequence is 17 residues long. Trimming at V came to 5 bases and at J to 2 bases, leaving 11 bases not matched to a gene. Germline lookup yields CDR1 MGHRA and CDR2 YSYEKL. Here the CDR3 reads CASSDPLSGRAAYEQYF. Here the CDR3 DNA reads TGCGCCAGCAGCGATCCACTTAGCGGGAGGGCCGCCTACGAGCAGTACTTC.

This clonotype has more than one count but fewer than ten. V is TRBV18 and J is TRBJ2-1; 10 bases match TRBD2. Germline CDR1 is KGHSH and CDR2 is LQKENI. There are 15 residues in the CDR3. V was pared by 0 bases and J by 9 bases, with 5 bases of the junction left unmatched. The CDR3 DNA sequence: TGTGCCAGCTCACCACCAGCGGGAGGGCTGAGTGAGCAGTTCTTC. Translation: CASSPPAGGLSEQFF.

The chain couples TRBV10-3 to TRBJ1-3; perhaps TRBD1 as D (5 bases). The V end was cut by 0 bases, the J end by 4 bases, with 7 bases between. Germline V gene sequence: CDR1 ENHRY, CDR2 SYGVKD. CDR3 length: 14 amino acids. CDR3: CAISESQAGNTIYF. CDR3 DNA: TGTGCCATCAGTGAGTCACAGGCCGGAAACACCATATATTTT.

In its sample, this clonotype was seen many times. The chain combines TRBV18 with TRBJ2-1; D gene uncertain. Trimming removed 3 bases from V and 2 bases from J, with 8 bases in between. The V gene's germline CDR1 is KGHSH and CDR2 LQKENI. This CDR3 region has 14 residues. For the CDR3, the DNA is TGTGCCAGCTCACCGGGATCAACCTACAATGAGCAGTTCTTC. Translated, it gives CASSPGSTYNEQFF.

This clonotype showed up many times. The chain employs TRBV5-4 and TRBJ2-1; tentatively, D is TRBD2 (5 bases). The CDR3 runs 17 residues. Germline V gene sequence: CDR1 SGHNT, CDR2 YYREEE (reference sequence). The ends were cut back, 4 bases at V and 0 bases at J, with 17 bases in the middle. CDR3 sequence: CASSRGLAASSYNEQFF. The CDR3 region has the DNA TGTGCCAGCAGCCGCGGACTCGCCGCCAGCTCCTACAATGAGCAGTTCTTC.

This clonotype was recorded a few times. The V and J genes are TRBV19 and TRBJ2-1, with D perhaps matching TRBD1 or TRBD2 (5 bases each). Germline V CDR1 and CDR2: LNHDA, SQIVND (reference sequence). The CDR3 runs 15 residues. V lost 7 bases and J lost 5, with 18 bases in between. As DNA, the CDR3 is TGTGCCAGTAATCCGTATCGGGGACCTAACAATGAGCAGTTCTTC. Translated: CASNPYRGPNNEQFF. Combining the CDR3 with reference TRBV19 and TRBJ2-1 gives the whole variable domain DGGITQSPKYLFRKEGQNVTLSCEQNLNHDAMYWYRQDPGQGLRLIYYSQIVNDFQKGDIAEGYSVSREKKESFPLTVTSAQKNPTAFYLCASNPYRGPNNEQFFGPGTRLTVL.

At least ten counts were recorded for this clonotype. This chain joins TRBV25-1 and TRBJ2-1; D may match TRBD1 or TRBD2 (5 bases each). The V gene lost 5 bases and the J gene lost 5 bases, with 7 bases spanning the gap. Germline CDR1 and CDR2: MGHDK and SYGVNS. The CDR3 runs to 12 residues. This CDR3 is CASSRGHNEQFF. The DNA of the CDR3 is TGTGCCAGCAGTAGGGGACACAATGAGCAGTTCTTC.

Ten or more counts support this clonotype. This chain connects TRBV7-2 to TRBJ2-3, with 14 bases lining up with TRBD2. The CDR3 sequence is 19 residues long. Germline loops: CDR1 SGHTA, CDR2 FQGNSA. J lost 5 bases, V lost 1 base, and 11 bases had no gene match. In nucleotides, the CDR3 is TGTGCCAGCAGCTTAGGAATTGGGACTAGCGGGAGTAGGCGAGATACGCAGTATTTT. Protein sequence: CASSLGIGTSGSRRDTQYF.

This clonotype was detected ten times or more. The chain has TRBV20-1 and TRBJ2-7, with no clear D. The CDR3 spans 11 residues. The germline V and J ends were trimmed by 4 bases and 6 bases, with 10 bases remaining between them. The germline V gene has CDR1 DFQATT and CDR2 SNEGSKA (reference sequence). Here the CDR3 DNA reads TGCAGTGCTATCTGGGTAGGCGAGCAGTACTTC. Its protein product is CSAIWVGEQYF.

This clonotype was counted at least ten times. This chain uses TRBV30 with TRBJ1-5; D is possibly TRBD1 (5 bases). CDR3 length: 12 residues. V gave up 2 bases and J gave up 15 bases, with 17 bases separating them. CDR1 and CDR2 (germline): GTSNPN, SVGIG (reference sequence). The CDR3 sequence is CAWSNAGGGPHF. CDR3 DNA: TGTGCCTGGAGTAACGCCGGGGGTGGACCGCATTTT.

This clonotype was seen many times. In DNA, the CDR3 is TGTGCCAGCAGCTTCAGCGGGGGGCGAGGGGTAACCGGGGAGCTGTTTTTT. Its translation is CASSFSGGRGVTGELFF. J is TRBJ2-2 and V is TRBV5-4; 9 positions agree with TRBD2. V lost 2 bases to trimming and J lost 5 bases; unmatched junction nucleotides: 10. CDR1 is SGHNT, CDR2 YYREEE, per germline (reference sequence). The length of the CDR3 is 17 residues.

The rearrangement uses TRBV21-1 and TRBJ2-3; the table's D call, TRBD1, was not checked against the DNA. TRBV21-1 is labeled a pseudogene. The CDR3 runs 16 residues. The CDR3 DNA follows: TGTGCCAGCAGCAAAGGGCGGATGCGGGGCCAGGATACGCAGTATTTT. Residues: CASSKGRMRGQDTQYF.

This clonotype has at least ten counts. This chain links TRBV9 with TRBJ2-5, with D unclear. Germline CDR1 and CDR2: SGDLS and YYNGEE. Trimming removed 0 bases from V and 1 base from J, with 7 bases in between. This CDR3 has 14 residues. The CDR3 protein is CASSVGGTQETQYF. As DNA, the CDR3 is TGTGCCAGCAGCGTAGGAGGTACCCAAGAGACCCAGTACTTC. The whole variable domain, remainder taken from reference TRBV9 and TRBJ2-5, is DSGVTQTPKHLITATGQRVTLRCSPRSGDLSVYWYQQSLDQGLQFLIQYYNGEERAKGNILERFSAQQFPDLHSELNLSSLELGDSALYFCASSVGGTQETQYFGPGTRLLVL.

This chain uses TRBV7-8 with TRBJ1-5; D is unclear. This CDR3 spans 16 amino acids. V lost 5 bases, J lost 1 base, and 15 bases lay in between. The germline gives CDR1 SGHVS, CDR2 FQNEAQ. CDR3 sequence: CASSPYRGRSNQPQHF. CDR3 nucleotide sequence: TGTGCCAGCAGCCCATACCGTGGGAGAAGCAATCAGCCCCAGCATTTT.

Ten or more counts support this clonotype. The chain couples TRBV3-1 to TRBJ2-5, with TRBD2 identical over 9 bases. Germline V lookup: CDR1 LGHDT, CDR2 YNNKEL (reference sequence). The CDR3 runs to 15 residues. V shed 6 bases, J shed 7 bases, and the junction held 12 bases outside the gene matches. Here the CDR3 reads CASRVSLAGLGTQYF. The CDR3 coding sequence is TGTGCCAGCAGAGTCTCACTAGCGGGCCTGGGGACCCAGTACTTC.

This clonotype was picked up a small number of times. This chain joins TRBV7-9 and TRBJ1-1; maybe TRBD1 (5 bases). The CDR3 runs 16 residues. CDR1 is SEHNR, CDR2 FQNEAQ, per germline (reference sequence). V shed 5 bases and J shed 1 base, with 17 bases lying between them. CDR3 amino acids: CASSPGGSRTNTEAFF. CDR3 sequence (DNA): TGTGCCAGCAGCCCTGGGGGGTCCCGCACGAACACTGAAGCTTTCTTT. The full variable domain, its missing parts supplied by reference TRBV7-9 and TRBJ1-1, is DTGVSQNPRHKITKRGQNVTFRCDPISEHNRLYWYRQTLGQGPEFLTYFQNEAQLEKSRLLSDRFSAERPKGSFSTLEIQRTEQGDSAMYLCASSPGGSRTNTEAFFGQGTRLTVV.

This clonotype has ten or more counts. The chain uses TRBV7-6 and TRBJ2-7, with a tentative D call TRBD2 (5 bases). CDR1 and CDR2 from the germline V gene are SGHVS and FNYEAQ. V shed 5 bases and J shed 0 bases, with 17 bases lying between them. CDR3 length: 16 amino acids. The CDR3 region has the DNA TGTGCCAGCAGCCCTACGCCCCGAGGGTTCTCCTACGAGCAGTACTTC. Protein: CASSPTPRGFSYEQYF.

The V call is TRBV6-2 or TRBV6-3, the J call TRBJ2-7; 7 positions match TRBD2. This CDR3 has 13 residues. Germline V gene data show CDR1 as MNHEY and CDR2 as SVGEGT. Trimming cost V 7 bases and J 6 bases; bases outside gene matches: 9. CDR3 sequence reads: CASTLPPGGEQYF. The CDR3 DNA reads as TGTGCCAGCACTCTCCCCCCGGGGGGCGAGCAGTACTTC.

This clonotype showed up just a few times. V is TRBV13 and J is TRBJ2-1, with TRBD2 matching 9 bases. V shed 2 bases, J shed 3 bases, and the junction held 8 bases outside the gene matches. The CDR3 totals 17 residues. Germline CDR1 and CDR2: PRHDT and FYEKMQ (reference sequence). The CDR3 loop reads CASSLFPWTSDYNEQFF. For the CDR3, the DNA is TGTGCCAGCAGCTTATTCCCCTGGACTAGCGACTACAATGAGCAGTTCTTC.

The CDR3 region is CASSFPTAVNTEAFF. The DNA of the CDR3 is TGTGCCAGCAGCTTTCCCACAGCTGTGAACACTGAAGCTTTCTTT. The rearrangement joins TRBV5-4 to TRBJ1-1; D ambiguous. Trimming pared 2 bases from V and 0 bases from J, leaving 11 bases between. Germline lookup yields CDR1 SGHNT and CDR2 YYREEE (reference sequence). CDR3 length: 15 amino acids.

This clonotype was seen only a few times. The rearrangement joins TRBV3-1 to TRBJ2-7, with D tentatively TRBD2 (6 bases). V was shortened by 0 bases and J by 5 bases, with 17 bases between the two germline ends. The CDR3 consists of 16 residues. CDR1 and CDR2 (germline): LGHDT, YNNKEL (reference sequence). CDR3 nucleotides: TGTGCCAGCAGCCAAGATCGCCAGAGCGGGCTTCACGAGCAGTACTTC. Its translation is CASSQDRQSGLHEQYF.

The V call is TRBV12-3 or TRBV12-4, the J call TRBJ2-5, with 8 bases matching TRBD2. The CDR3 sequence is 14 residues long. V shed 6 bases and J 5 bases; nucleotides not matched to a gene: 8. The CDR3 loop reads CASSKPGGRETQYF. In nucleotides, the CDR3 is TGTGCCAGCAGCAAGCCGGGAGGGAGGGAGACCCAGTACTTC.

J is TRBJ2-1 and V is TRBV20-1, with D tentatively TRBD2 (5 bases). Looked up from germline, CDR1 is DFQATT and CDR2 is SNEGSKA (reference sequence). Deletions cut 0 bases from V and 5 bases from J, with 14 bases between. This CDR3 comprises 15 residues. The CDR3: CSARDAAGGHNEQFF. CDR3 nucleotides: TGCAGTGCTAGAGATGCGGCGGGCGGCCACAATGAGCAGTTCTTC.